This TCR beta chain was identified in a study of long-term antiretroviral therapy in people with HIV. Germline values: CDR1 ENHRY, CDR2 SYGVKD. With 4 bases clipped from V and 5 bases from J, the junction kept 5 bases outside the gene matches. The CDR3 extends over 15 amino acids. Samples held roughly 0.95-11 million cryopreserved PBMC, and DNA extraction followed. A single count supports this clone. The assay used was immunoSEQ (version v3.0), run at survey level. Measured with immunoSEQ multiplex PCR; TCRdb has only the in-frame clones, and not every one. Of 30,000 to 40,000 clones listed, about 85% are singletons.

Sequenced here: unsorted PBMCs, sampled 1.9 years after starting antiretroviral therapy. The V call is TRBV10-3, the J call TRBJ1-4, with 9 positions matching TRBD1. The sequence derives from a man younger than 35 with HIV. CDR3 coding DNA: TGTGCCATCAGTGCAGGGACAGGGATCAATGAAAAACTGTTTTTT. The encoded protein is CAISAGTGINEKLFF.